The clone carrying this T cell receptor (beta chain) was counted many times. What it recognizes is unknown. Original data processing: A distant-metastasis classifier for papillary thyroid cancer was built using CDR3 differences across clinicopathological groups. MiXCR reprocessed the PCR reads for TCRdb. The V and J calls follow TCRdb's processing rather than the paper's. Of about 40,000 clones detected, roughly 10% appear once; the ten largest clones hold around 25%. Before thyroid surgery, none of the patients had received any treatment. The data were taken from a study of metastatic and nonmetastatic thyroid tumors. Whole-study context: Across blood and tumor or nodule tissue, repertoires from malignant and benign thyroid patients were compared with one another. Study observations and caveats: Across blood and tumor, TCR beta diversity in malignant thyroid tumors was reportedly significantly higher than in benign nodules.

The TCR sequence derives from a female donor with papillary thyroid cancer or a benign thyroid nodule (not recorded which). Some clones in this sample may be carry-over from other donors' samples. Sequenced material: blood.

CDR3: CSARAGTSGRNEQFF. CDR3 nucleotide sequence: TGCAGTGCTAGAGCCGGGACTAGCGGGAGAAATGAGCAGTTCTTC. This chain connects TRBV20-1 to TRBJ2-1; 14 bases are a match to TRBD2. This CDR3 is built from 15 residues. Germline V gives CDR1 DFQATT, CDR2 SNEGSKA (reference sequence). After removal of 1 base from V and 7 bases from J, the junction contained 3 bases not matched to a gene.